This is a list of T cell receptor beta chains from one sample in a study of cytomegalovirus exposure and HLA in healthy donors. TCRdb's copy holds only in-frame clones and misses some; the assay was immunoSEQ multiplex PCR. The sample gives under 75,000 clones, over 70% of which show up once; about an eighth is in the top ten. The sample was PBMCs. The source of these receptors is a human donor in good health. The conserved cysteine and the conserved F or W are not part of the CDR3 here.

v_gene: TRBV28
CDR3aa: ASSGGLAGGWGQF

v_gene: TRBV7-6
CDR3aa: ASSLVGASYNEQF

v_gene: TRBV6-5
CDR3aa: ASSYSGTSGADEQF

v_gene: TRBV6-6
CDR3aa: ASSYSQGAGTEAF

v_gene: TRBV6-4
CDR3aa: ASSGRVGQPQH

v_gene: TRBV4-1
CDR3aa: ASSPSPGASGVYEQY

v_gene: TRBV10-3
CDR3aa: ASGGTGEVAGELF

v_gene: TRBV29-1
CDR3aa: SALSGNTIY

v_gene: TRBV7-9
CDR3aa: ASSAQGNTEAF

v_gene: TRBV5-4
CDR3aa: ASSLGAGAMNTEAF

v_gene: TRBV6-5
CDR3aa: ASMRSSYNSPLH

v_gene: TRBV5-1
CDR3aa: ASSRLPGANEQF

v_gene: TRBV5-1
CDR3aa: ASSLRASGTYEQY

v_gene: TRBV9
CDR3aa: ASSLPPHSSGNTIY

v_gene: TRBV19
CDR3aa: ASSIQTGTTSYEQY

v_gene: TRBV2
CDR3aa: ASSGLVANEQF

v_gene: TRBV27
CDR3aa: ASSPARQGQETQY

v_gene: TRBV27
CDR3aa: AAASAGTGDEWNGYT

v_gene: TRBV7-9
CDR3aa: ASRPRQGETEAF

v_gene: TRBV11-2
CDR3aa: ASSPPGTGDTEAF

v_gene: TRBV6-6
CDR3aa: ATYPAGGHEQY

v_gene: TRBV27
CDR3aa: ASTSNTGSPLH

v_gene: TRBV6-1
CDR3aa: ASSDGTENQPQH

v_gene: TRBV11-2
CDR3aa: ASSLDMRGEQF

v_gene: TRBV5-1
CDR3aa: ASSLDLAGVYNEQF

v_gene: TRBV5-6
CDR3aa: ASSPDPGPDTQY

v_gene: TRBV18
CDR3aa: ASSTNTGELF

v_gene: TRBV28
CDR3aa: ASSLSAREAGNTIY

v_gene: TRBV21-1
CDR3aa: ASSKEVGTGWGYTEAF

v_gene: TRBV2
CDR3aa: ASRPGTDTYEQY

v_gene: TRBV5-1
CDR3aa: ASRPGGDRAVTQY

v_gene: TRBV14
CDR3aa: AIGGPYEQY

v_gene: TRBV13
CDR3aa: ASSLVSNTEAF

v_gene: TRBV27
CDR3aa: ASSFGGTPEAF

v_gene: TRBV27
CDR3aa: ASQILRNTEAF

v_gene: TRBV30
CDR3aa: AWDPTGVYGYT

v_gene: TRBV5-1
CDR3aa: ASSLIPEETQY

v_gene: TRBV15
CDR3aa: ATSREQFYQPQH

v_gene: TRBV30
CDR3aa: AWSVQTMNTEAF

v_gene: TRBV7-2
CDR3aa: ASSLRGQGARTEAF

v_gene: TRBV10-3
CDR3aa: AISLEGAQPGAIY

v_gene: TRBV2
CDR3aa: ASAGRHSSYEQY

v_gene: TRBV27
CDR3aa: ASRLTGTAASLNEQY

v_gene: TRBV5-1
CDR3aa: ASSQWTGGGYT

v_gene: TRBV4-2
CDR3aa: ASSRSGSKEAEAF

v_gene: TRBV9
CDR3aa: AICGGQGPYEQY

v_gene: TRBV6-1
CDR3aa: ASRARVGAYEQY

v_gene: TRBV27
CDR3aa: ASSPRSGTGVNRYGYT

v_gene: TRBV27
CDR3aa: ASSSLAGPEQY

v_gene: TRBV5-6
CDR3aa: ASSSYAVGSSYNSPLH

v_gene: TRBV5-1
CDR3aa: ASRTGENYGYT

v_gene: TRBV29-1
CDR3aa: SVERTGGYNEQF